The 30 T cell receptor beta chains below were found in one sample sequenced in a study of shared T cell receptors in the human thymus. Assay used: immunoSEQ multiplex PCR; TCRdb lists only in-frame clones, some missing. The sample consists of fewer than 700,000 clones, roughly 90% of them appearing once. The same data also contributed to another study, on human thymus T cells.

The source material was thymocytes. The receptors were gathered from a boy under three years old with a congenital heart defect.

This chain uses TRBV4-2 with TRBJ2-7; D is perhaps TRBD2 (6 bases). Per germline, CDR1 LGHNA and CDR2 YNFKEQ. The CDR3 extends over 16 amino acids. Trimming took off 0 bases at V and 2 bases at J, with 14 bases between the two ends. CDR3 amino acids: CASSQDETRGTYEQYF. In nucleotides, the CDR3 is TGTGCCAGCAGCCAAGACGAGACTAGGGGCACCTACGAGCAGTACTTC.

The V and J genes are TRBV13 and TRBJ2-3; 13 positions match TRBD2. From germline, CDR1 is PRHDT and CDR2 FYEKMQ (reference sequence). V was clipped by 6 bases and J by 3 bases; unmatched bases: 3. The CDR3 runs to 15 residues. CDR3 loop: CASSWGLAGTDTQYF. DNA of the CDR3: TGTGCCAGCAGTTGGGGACTAGCGGGAACAGATACGCAGTATTTT.

This rearrangement joins TRBV6-4 to TRBJ2-3, with 8 bases matching TRBD2. The germline CDR1 and CDR2 sequences are MRHNA and SNTAGT. The length of the CDR3 is 15 residues. V was clipped by 2 bases and J by 2 bases; unmatched bases: 3. CDR3 sequence reads: CASSDTSGNTDTQYF. The CDR3 coding sequence is TGTGCCAGCAGTGACACTAGCGGAAACACAGATACGCAGTATTTT.

The chain recombines TRBV4-3 with TRBJ2-1; 12 nucleotides line up with TRBD2. The CDR3 is 17 residues long. The V gene end was trimmed by 2 bases and the J gene end by 7 bases; junction bases not matched to a gene: 9. Germline V lookup: CDR1 LGHNA, CDR2 YSLEER. The DNA for the CDR3 is TGCGCCAGCAGCCAAAGGGATCTAGCGGGAGGGAGAAATGAGCAGTTCTTC. Translation: CASSQRDLAGGRNEQFF.

Remarks on this clone: Relative to the germline gene, one junction end is altered; a read error may explain this. The gene calls are TRBV7-2 and TRBJ2-5; unclear D gene. The CDR3 length is 8 residues. Germline assignment: CDR1 SGHTA and CDR2 FQGNSA. This CDR3 reads CASSLEHF. CDR3 DNA: TGTGCCAGCAGCTTAGAGCACTTC.

The chain couples TRBV7-6 to TRBJ2-3, with 7 positions matching TRBD2. J gave up 2 bases and V 1 base, and 9 bases lay outside the gene matches. The CDR3 covers 17 residues. The germline gives CDR1 SGHVS, CDR2 FNYEAQ. The CDR3 DNA is TGTGCCAGCAGCTTAGTTCGGGCTAGCGGAACCACAGATACGCAGTATTTT. Its translation: CASSLVRASGTTDTQYF.

The genes are TRBV5-1 and TRBJ2-3, with 13 positions matching TRBD2. V shed 3 bases, J shed 2 bases, and the junction held 6 bases outside the gene matches. This CDR3 region has 17 residues. Germline V CDR1 and CDR2: SGHRS, YFSETQ. The CDR3 region is CASSWLTSGRATDTQYF. The CDR3 DNA reads as TGCGCCAGCAGCTGGCTTACTAGCGGGAGGGCCACAGATACGCAGTATTTT.

This rearrangement joins TRBV19 to TRBJ2-3; 8 bases are shared with TRBD2. The germline gives CDR1 LNHDA, CDR2 SQIVND (reference sequence). Trimming at V came to 2 bases and at J to 4 bases, leaving 5 bases not matched to a gene. The CDR3 is made up of 15 amino acids. The CDR3 DNA reads TGTGCCAGTAGTATATCCCAACTAGCGGCAGATACGCAGTATTTT. It is translated as CASSISQLAADTQYF.

V gene TRBV10-1 combines with J gene TRBJ2-1; no reliable D call. V was pared by 0 bases and J by 2 bases, with 14 bases between. CDR1 WNHNN and CDR2 SYGVQD come from the germline V gene (reference sequence). The length of the CDR3 is 17 residues. CDR3 sequence reads: CASSESSSGWAYNEQFF. The CDR3 coding sequence is TGCGCCAGCAGTGAGTCTTCTTCAGGTTGGGCCTACAATGAGCAGTTCTTC.

V usage is TRBV7-7 and J usage is TRBJ2-5, with 10 bases aligning to TRBD2. The V segment lost 0 bases and the J segment 4 bases; nucleotides outside the gene matches: 11. The CDR3 runs 18 residues. Germline V CDR1 and CDR2: SSHAT, FNYEAQ (reference sequence). In DNA form, the CDR3 reads TGTGCCAGCAGCTTAGCAGGGATGAGAAGCGGGAGGGGAGAGACCCAGTACTTC. This translates into CASSLAGMRSGRGETQYF.

The chain has TRBV1 and TRBJ2-4; the table's D call TRBD2 went unverified against the DNA. TRBV1 is designated a pseudogene. The length of the CDR3 is 17 residues. CDR3 sequence (DNA): TGCACCAGCAGCCAAGCCTACTTCGCACTAGCCGGGGGCATTCAGTACTTC. It yields the protein CTSSQAYFALAGGIQYF.

This chain uses TRBV29-1 with TRBJ2-5, with D uncertain. The assigned J gene may be wrong: the sequence end matches TRBJ2-7 better. The CDR3 consists of 18 residues. Germline-derived CDR1 and CDR2 are SQVTM and ANQGSEA. DNA of the CDR3: TGCAGCGTTGAAGAGGCGGTAGGAATTAGACCCCTGAGGTACGAGCAGTACTTC. Translation gives CSVEEAVGIRPLRYEQYF.

The chain recombines TRBV6-1 with TRBJ2-7, with 8 nucleotides matching TRBD2. V lost 6 bases to trimming and J lost 2 bases; unmatched junction nucleotides: 3. There are 13 residues in the CDR3. Germline V gives CDR1 MNHNS, CDR2 SASEGT. The CDR3, as DNA: TGTGCCAGCAGGGACGGGGGGGCCTACGAGCAGTACTTC. Translating gives CASRDGGAYEQYF.

On this clone: One end of the junction is discordant with germline, which a read error may explain. This chain joins TRBV4-3 and TRBJ1-2; D gene unclear. Germline CDR1 and CDR2: LGHNA and YSLEER. The length of the CDR3 is 15 residues. The CDR3 DNA sequence: TGCACCAGCAGCCAAGAGGCAAAGTGGAGCTATGGCTACACCTTC. Its protein product is CTSSQEAKWSYGYTF.

V usage is TRBV9 and J usage is TRBJ1-2, with 7 positions matching TRBD1. The CDR3 is made up of 15 amino acids. Trimming took 3 bases from V and 6 from J; bases not matched to a gene: 11. CDR1 SGDLS and CDR2 YYNGEE come from the germline V gene. The DNA for the CDR3 is TGTGCCAGCAGCGCCAGAGGGGGGACAGACCATGGCTACACCTTC. Its translation: CASSARGGTDHGYTF.

This rearrangement joins TRBV4-2 to TRBJ2-1; 10 bases fit TRBD2. This CDR3 spans 17 amino acids. With 0 bases clipped from V and 3 bases from J, the junction kept 5 bases outside the gene matches. The germline V gene has CDR1 LGHNA and CDR2 YNFKEQ. The chain's CDR3 is CASSQEASGSGYNEQFF. CDR3 sequence (DNA): TGTGCCAGCAGCCAAGAGGCTAGCGGGAGCGGCTACAATGAGCAGTTCTTC.

The chain recombines TRBV5-1 with TRBJ2-1, with 7 nucleotides matching TRBD2. CDR3 length: 17 amino acids. The V gene end was trimmed by 1 base and the J gene end by 0 bases; junction bases not matched to a gene: 7. Germline CDR1 SGHRS, CDR2 YFSETQ. In DNA, the CDR3 is TGCGCCAGCAGCTTGTCACCAGCGGGACCCTCCTACAATGAGCAGTTCTTC. Its protein product is CASSLSPAGPSYNEQFF.

This chain uses TRBV10-3 with TRBJ2-7; D might be TRBD1 (5 bases). Germline loops: CDR1 ENHRY, CDR2 SYGVKD. V lost 5 bases to trimming and J lost 2 bases, with 19 bases between them. This CDR3 region has 16 residues. CDR3 bases: TGTGCCATCAGTCCCCCACCGGACAAGAAAGCCTACGAGCAGTACTTC. Its translation is CAISPPPDKKAYEQYF.

V and J are TRBV18 and TRBJ2-7; 7 bases are a match to TRBD1. V dropped 3 bases and J dropped 4; count of bases not matched to a gene: 12. The CDR3 contains 16 residues. The germline CDR1 and CDR2 sequences are KGHSH and LQKENI. CDR3 DNA sequence: TGTGCCAGCTCACCGTTTGACAGGGCAAAGTTATACGAGCAGTACTTC. Amino acids: CASSPFDRAKLYEQYF. The whole variable domain, filled in from reference TRBV18 and TRBJ2-7, reads NAGVMQNPRHLVRRRGQEARLRCSPMKGHSHVYWYRQLPEEGLKFMVYLQKENIIDESGMPKERFSAEFPKEGPSILRIQQVVRGDSAAYFCASSPFDRAKLYEQYFGPGTRLTVT.

The chain carries TRBV19 and TRBJ2-1; 8 nucleotides match TRBD2. The V segment lost 7 bases and the J segment 6 bases; nucleotides outside the gene matches: 17. Germline V gene lookup returns CDR1 LNHDA and CDR2 SQIVND (reference sequence). The CDR3 runs to 17 residues. CDR3 nucleotides: TGTGCCAGTACACTACCGGGGCCAGCGGGGGCCCCCAATGAGCAGTTCTTC. Its translation: CASTLPGPAGAPNEQFF.

The chain employs TRBV11-2 and TRBJ2-2; perhaps TRBD2 as D (7 bases). The V and J ends lost 5 bases and 13 bases respectively, with 17 bases between them. The CDR3 loop spans 13 amino acids. Per the germline V gene, CDR1 is SGHAT and CDR2 is FQNNGV. CDR3 sequence (DNA): TGTGCCAGCAGCCCCGGAGGGGGGGAAAGGCTGTTTTTT. This sequence encodes CASSPGGGERLFF.

The chain combines TRBV9 with TRBJ2-4; 7 bases are a match to TRBD2. CDR3 length: 16 amino acids. Germline V gives CDR1 SGDLS, CDR2 YYNGEE. V shed 3 bases and J 9 bases; nucleotides not matched to a gene: 15. The CDR3 reads CASSADWAGRGGIQYF. DNA of the CDR3: TGTGCCAGCAGCGCAGACTGGGCGGGGAGGGGAGGCATTCAGTACTTC.

The chain couples TRBV4-3 to TRBJ2-7; perhaps TRBD2 as D (5 bases). The ends were cut back, 4 bases at V and 4 bases at J, with 11 bases in the middle. CDR1 is LGHNA and CDR2 is YSLEER in the germline V gene. The CDR3 has 13 residues. CDR3 nucleotides: TGCGCCAGCAGCCCAAGGACTGATTACGAGCAGTACTTC. It specifies CASSPRTDYEQYF.

The CDR3 loop reads CASSGTGTSAYNEQFF. The CDR3 DNA is TGTGCCAGCAGCGGTACCGGGACTAGCGCCTACAATGAGCAGTTCTTC. The chain employs TRBV9 and TRBJ2-1; 10 bases map to TRBD2. V shed 3 bases and J 2 bases; nucleotides not matched to a gene: 5. The CDR3 contains 16 residues. Germline CDR1 and CDR2: SGDLS and YYNGEE.

The V and J genes are TRBV7-9 and TRBJ2-7; 11 bases align to TRBD1. V was clipped by 4 bases and J by 2 bases; unmatched bases: 4. The CDR3 extends over 15 amino acids. CDR1 is SEHNR, CDR2 FQNEAQ, per germline (reference sequence). The CDR3 region has the DNA TGTGCCAGCAGCTCCGGACAGGGGGCGGCCTACGAGCAGTACTTC. Its translation: CASSSGQGAAYEQYF. Drawing the rest from reference TRBV7-9 and TRBJ2-7, the complete variable domain is DTGVSQNPRHKITKRGQNVTFRCDPISEHNRLYWYRQTLGQGPEFLTYFQNEAQLEKSRLLSDRFSAERPKGSFSTLEIQRTEQGDSAMYLCASSSGQGAAYEQYFGPGTRLTVT.

V is TRBV19 and J is TRBJ2-1; 9 nucleotides agree with TRBD2. Germline CDR1 reads LNHDA; CDR2 reads SQIVND (reference sequence). The CDR3 runs 16 residues. The V and J ends lost 3 bases and 7 bases, in that order; junction bases with no gene match: 10. The CDR3 loop reads CASSMSSGSDDNEQFF. The CDR3 DNA is TGTGCCAGTAGTATGAGTAGCGGGAGTGATGATAATGAGCAGTTCTTC.

The chain is built from TRBV4-1 and TRBJ2-7, with a possible D match to TRBD1 (5 bases). V was pared by 1 base and J by 3 bases, with 13 bases between. The germline gives CDR1 MGHRA, CDR2 YSYEKL. CDR3 length equals 15 residues. CDR3 region: CASSQASPGIYEQYF. DNA for the CDR3: TGCGCCAGCAGCCAAGCGAGTCCAGGGATCTACGAGCAGTACTTC.

The rearrangement joins TRBV4-3 to TRBJ2-3, with 12 bases lining up with TRBD2. The CDR3 loop spans 16 amino acids. Germline V gives CDR1 LGHNA, CDR2 YSLEER. Unmatched junction bases numbered 3, after V lost 4 bases and J lost 1 base. The CDR3 sequence is CASSPGTSGCTDTQYF. In DNA form, the CDR3 reads TGCGCCAGCAGCCCCGGGACTAGCGGGTGCACAGATACGCAGTATTTT.

The V call is TRBV19, the J call TRBJ1-1; 9 bases are shared with TRBD1. J gave up 1 base and V 3 bases, and 9 bases lay outside the gene matches. The germline CDR1 and CDR2 sequences are LNHDA and SQIVND (reference sequence). The length of the CDR3 is 17 residues. The CDR3 DNA is TGTGCCAGTAGTATCGGGACAGGGCCCGGGGGGAACACTGAAGCTTTCTTT. Protein: CASSIGTGPGGNTEAFF.

The chain uses TRBV15 and TRBJ2-7; 9 positions match TRBD2. Germline V gives CDR1 LNHNV, CDR2 YYDKDF (reference sequence). With 0 bases clipped from V and 5 bases from J, the junction kept 8 bases outside the gene matches. CDR3 length: 16 amino acids. The CDR3 sequence is CATSRDLTSGTHEQYF. The CDR3 DNA reads TGTGCCACCAGCAGAGATCTGACTAGCGGCACCCACGAGCAGTACTTC.